The rows below give T cell receptor beta chains drawn from one sample of a study of CD8+CD57+ T cells in acquired aplastic anemia. TCRdb recomputed calls from the reads with MiXCR, one row per CDR3 protein. The table lists about 120,000 distinct CDR3 sequences, 40% of them singletons. The specimen was sorted CD4+, CD8+, or CD8+CD57+ T cells (not recorded which) from PBMCs. All receptors come from a human donor with aplastic anemia. CDR3s include the opening cysteine and the closing phenylalanine or tryptophan. The D gene is left open where the match is weak. Rows give clone size only sometimes, using once, few, many, or a class for an expanded clone.

>-|-|TRBJ2-1|TRBV15
CATSSRLDTPYNEQFF
TGTGCCACCAGCTCTCGACTCGACACCCCCTACAATGAGCAGTTCTTC
>TRBD1|many|TRBJ2-7|TRBV6-2/TRBV6-3
CASSYPGQGYEQYF
TGTGCCAGCAGTTATCCCGGACAGGGATACGAGCAGTACTTC
>-|many|TRBJ1-6|TRBV7-9
CASSLVGTVNSPLHF
TGTGCCAGCAGCTTAGTCGGGACCGTGAATTCACCCCTCCACTTT
>-|-|TRBJ1-2|TRBV29-1
CSVSYRNYGYTF
TGCAGCGTTTCCTACAGAAACTATGGCTACACCTTC
>TRBD1|many|TRBJ2-7|TRBV19
CASSEAVGGGEQYF
TGTGCCAGTAGCGAGGCAGTAGGGGGCGGCGAGCAGTACTTC
>-|many|TRBJ2-7|TRBV28
CASSSPAYEQYF
TGTGCCAGCAGTTCCCCGGCCTACGAGCAGTACTTC
>TRBD1|once|TRBJ2-1|TRBV2
CASMFDRGNEQFF
TGTGCCAGCATGTTCGACAGGGGCAATGAGCAGTTCTTC
>TRBD2|-|TRBJ2-1|TRBV5-1
CASEQGLAGNEQFF
TGCGCCAGCGAACAGGGACTAGCAGGCAATGAGCAGTTCTTC
>-|many|TRBJ1-4|TRBV4-2
CASSQVRHSTNEKLFF
TGTGCCAGCAGCCAAGTAAGACATTCAACTAATGAAAAACTGTTTTTT
>-|many|TRBJ1-2|TRBV20-1
CSAKKAGANYGYTF
TGCAGTGCAAAGAAGGCAGGGGCGAACTATGGCTACACCTTC
>-|-|TRBJ1-2|TRBV20-1
CSGTKGPNYGYTF
TGCAGTGGGACCAAGGGACCTAACTATGGCTACACCTTC
>TRBD1|many|TRBJ2-7|TRBV2
CASSGTGWVEQYF
TGTGCCAGCAGTGGGACAGGTTGGGTCGAGCAGTACTTC
>-|many|TRBJ2-1|TRBV5-5
CASSLETGRKFF
TGTGCCAGCAGCTTGGAGACTGGGAGGAAGTTCTTC
>-|-|TRBJ2-1|TRBV7-2
CASSPLTDTQFF
TGTGCCAGCAGTCCCCTCACAGATACGCAGTTCTTC